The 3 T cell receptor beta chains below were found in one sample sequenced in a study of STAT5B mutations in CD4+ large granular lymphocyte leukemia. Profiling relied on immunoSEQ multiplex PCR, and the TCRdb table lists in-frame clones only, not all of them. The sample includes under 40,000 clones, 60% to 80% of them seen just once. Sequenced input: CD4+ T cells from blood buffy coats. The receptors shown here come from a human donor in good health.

The CDR3 protein is CASSLRDRAPDTQYF. CDR3 nucleotides: TGTGCCAGCAGCTTAAGGGACAGGGCCCCAGATACGCAGTATTTT. The chain carries TRBV11-2 and TRBJ2-3, with 9 bases that match TRBD1. V lost 2 bases to trimming and J lost 4 bases; unmatched junction nucleotides: 4. This CDR3 spans 15 amino acids. CDR1 is SGHAT, CDR2 FQNNGV, per germline.

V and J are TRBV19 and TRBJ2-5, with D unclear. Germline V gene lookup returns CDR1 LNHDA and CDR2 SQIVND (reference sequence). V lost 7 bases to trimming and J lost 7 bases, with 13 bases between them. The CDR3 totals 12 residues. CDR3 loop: CASKLPTGTQYF. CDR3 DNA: TGTGCCAGTAAGCTCCCCACCGGGACCCAGTACTTC.

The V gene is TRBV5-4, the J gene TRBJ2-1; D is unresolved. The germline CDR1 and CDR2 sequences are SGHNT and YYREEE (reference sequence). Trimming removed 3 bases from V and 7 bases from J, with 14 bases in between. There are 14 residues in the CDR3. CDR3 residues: CASSSPPLGNEQFF. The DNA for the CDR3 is TGTGCCAGCAGCTCTCCCCCCTTAGGGAATGAGCAGTTCTTC. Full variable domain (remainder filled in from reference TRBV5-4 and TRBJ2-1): ETGVTQSPTHLIKTRGQQVTLRCSSQSGHNTVSWYQQALGQGPQFIFQYYREEENGRGNFPPRFSGLQFPNYSSELNVNALELDDSALYLCASSSPPLGNEQFFGPGTRLTVL.